A selection of T cell receptor beta chains follows, all from one sample in a study of identical twins. In TCRdb, the 5' RACE reads were re-called with MiXCR into one record per CDR3 protein. The table has roughly 690,000 distinct CDR3 sequences, over 20% seen once. Another study also made use of these data, one on T cells expressing NK-cell markers.

Sequences were obtained from PBMCs. The receptors originated from a woman between 18 and 29 years old in good health. Both conserved end residues are part of each CDR3. A D gene is named only where the DNA matches it firmly. The size entry is marked missing in some rows and otherwise reads once, few, many or a size class.

J gene	D gene	clone size	V gene	CDR3 DNA	CDR3 protein
TRBJ2-3	NA	NA	TRBV15	TGTGCCACCAGCAGGGGTGGGGGGCCGACGGGCACAGATACGCAGTATTTT	CATSRGGGPTGTDTQYF
TRBJ2-1	TRBD2	NA	TRBV5-1	TGCGCCAGCAGCTGGAAGAGCGGGAGGAGCTCCTACAATGAGCAGTTCTTC	CASSWKSGRSSYNEQFF
TRBJ2-7	NA	NA	TRBV12-3/TRBV12-4	TGTGCCAGCAGTTTAGAGACCGAGCAGTACTTC	CASSLETEQYF
TRBJ2-1	TRBD2	NA	TRBV5-4	TGTGCCAGCAGCTTTGCAGGGAGGGCCTACAATGAGCAGTTCTTC	CASSFAGRAYNEQFF
TRBJ2-1	TRBD2	many	TRBV5-1	TGCGCCAGCAGCTTGGGACTAGCGGTTTACAATGAGCAGTTCTTC	CASSLGLAVYNEQFF
TRBJ2-7	TRBD1	few	TRBV5-5	TGTGCCAGCAGCTCAGCTGCGACCCGGGACAGAAGCTCCTACGAGCAGTACTTC	CASSSAATRDRSSYEQYF
TRBJ2-3	TRBD2	few	TRBV6-2/TRBV6-3	TGTGCCAGCAGTTACTCCACGCTACCGGGACTAGCGGGAGTCACAGATACGCAGTATTTT	CASSYSTLPGLAGVTDTQYF
TRBJ2-3	NA	few	TRBV12-3/TRBV12-4	TGTGCCAGCAGTTCTCGGTCAAGAGGGGATACGCAGTATTTT	CASSSRSRGDTQYF
TRBJ2-3	TRBD1	many	TRBV20-1	TGCAGTGCCTGGGACAGGGGAAGCACAGATACGCAGTATTTT	CSAWDRGSTDTQYF
TRBJ1-2	NA	many	TRBV20-1	TGCAGTGCTAGAGACTCACCGGCGGGACTTACTAACTATGGCTACACCTTC	CSARDSPAGLTNYGYTF
TRBJ2-7	NA	NA	TRBV4-3	TGCGCCAGCAGCCAAGGGCACGGGACCTACGAGCAGTACTTC	CASSQGHGTYEQYF
TRBJ2-1	TRBD2	NA	TRBV27	TGTGCCAGCAGTTCTTGGCGGGAGGCCCGATTCAATGAGCAGTTCTTC	CASSSWREARFNEQFF
TRBJ2-5	NA	many	TRBV7-2	TGTGCCAGCAGCCCCCAGGGGACTGGCCAAGAGACCCAGTACTTC	CASSPQGTGQETQYF
TRBJ2-2	TRBD2	once	TRBV20-1	TGCAGTGCTAGAGGTCGGAGCAGCGGGGGCTGGAACACCGGGGAGCTGTTTTTT	CSARGRSSGGWNTGELFF
TRBJ2-1	NA	NA	TRBV7-2	TGTGCCAGCAACCGGGGCCTGTATGATGAGCAGTTCTTC	CASNRGLYDEQFF
TRBJ2-2	TRBD1	NA	TRBV24-1	TGTGCCACCAGTGACCCGACAGGGAGCAGGGAGCTGTTTTTT	CATSDPTGSRELFF
TRBJ1-1	NA	NA	TRBV12-3/TRBV12-4	TGTGCCAGCAGGGGGAGTACAGACACTGAAGCTTTCTTT	CASRGSTDTEAFF
TRBJ2-1	TRBD2	many	TRBV6-1	TGTGCCAGCAGCGGAAGAGCGGGAGTTGCTTACAATGAGCAGTTCTTC	CASSGRAGVAYNEQFF
TRBJ1-4	TRBD1	few	TRBV7-2	TGTGCCAGCAGCCCGACGACAGGGGGAGGAGAAAAACTGTTTTTT	CASSPTTGGGEKLFF
TRBJ2-7	NA	NA	TRBV6-5	TGTGCCAGCAGTTACCGGGGTGACCGGGCCTACGAGCAGTACTTC	CASSYRGDRAYEQYF
TRBJ2-1	TRBD2	few	TRBV27	TGTGCCAGCAGTTTATCGGGGCGGGAGGGCCTCAATGAGCAGTTCTTC	CASSLSGREGLNEQFF
TRBJ2-1	NA	many	TRBV29-1	TGCAGCGTTGACGTCTTTCACATCACCGGCTCCTACAATGAGCAGTTCTTC	CSVDVFHITGSYNEQFF
TRBJ2-3	NA	NA	TRBV5-5	TGTGCCAGCAGCCACGCAGTTAGCACAGATACGCAGTATTTT	CASSHAVSTDTQYF
TRBJ2-2	NA	few	TRBV10-1	TGCGCCAGCAGTGAATACGGACGAGTCACCAACACCGGGGAGCTGTTTTTT	CASSEYGRVTNTGELFF
TRBJ2-3	TRBD2	few	TRBV5-6	TGTGCCAGCAGCTGGGGGGGGATTGTAACCACAGATACGCAGTATTTT	CASSWGGIVTTDTQYF
TRBJ2-7	TRBD1	NA	TRBV20-1	TGCAGTGCGGCCAGGGGGCCTGCCTACGAGCAGTACTTC	CSAARGPAYEQYF
TRBJ1-4	NA	many	TRBV29-1	TGCAGCGTTGATCTGGCAGGAGGAGGTGAAAAACTGTTTTTT	CSVDLAGGGEKLFF
TRBJ2-1	NA	few	TRBV9	TGTGCCAGCAGCGGACCATATACTCCCAATGAGCAGTTCTTC	CASSGPYTPNEQFF
TRBJ2-7	NA	NA	TRBV11-2	TGTGCCAGCAGCTTAGAGGCGGGAATAATCTACGAGCAGTACTTC	CASSLEAGIIYEQYF
TRBJ2-1	NA	NA	TRBV11-2	TGTGCCAGCAGCGCCGGGGTTAACGGGAATGAGCAGTTCTTC	CASSAGVNGNEQFF
TRBJ2-1	NA	few	TRBV20-1	TGCAGTGCTAGGTCGCCGTCTAGCAATAGTGAGCAGTTCTTC	CSARSPSSNSEQFF
TRBJ2-7	TRBD2	many	TRBV6-5	TGTGCCAGCAGTTACCGGGAGGGCCGGTACGAGCAGTACTTC	CASSYREGRYEQYF
TRBJ2-7	NA	few	TRBV20-1	TGCAGCCCCCTCGGGGTAAACTCCTACGAGCAGTACTTC	CSPLGVNSYEQYF
TRBJ2-5	TRBD2	NA	TRBV27	TGTGCCAGCAGTCCCGGGACTAGTATGGTGGAGACCCAGTACTTC	CASSPGTSMVETQYF
TRBJ2-7	NA	many	TRBV29-1	TGCAGCGTTGAAGTAGCATCCTACGAGCAGTACTTC	CSVEVASYEQYF
TRBJ1-1	TRBD1	NA	TRBV20-1	TGCAGTGCTAGGATCCACAGGGGTGACACTGAAGCTTTCTTT	CSARIHRGDTEAFF
TRBJ1-2	TRBD1	few	TRBV20-1	TGCAGTGCTTTAATGACAGGGCAAAATGGCTACACCTTC	CSALMTGQNGYTF
TRBJ1-2	NA	NA	TRBV6-5	TGTGCCAGCAGTTACAGGGCTCGAGACTATGGCTACACCTTC	CASSYRARDYGYTF
TRBJ2-7	NA	NA	TRBV12-3/TRBV12-4	TGTGCCAGCAGTTTAGGATCCGCAGCCTACGAGCAGTACTTC	CASSLGSAAYEQYF
TRBJ2-2	NA	few	TRBV5-1	TGCGCCAGCATCTCTCCTAGCGCCGGGGAGCTGTTTTTT	CASISPSAGELFF
TRBJ2-7	TRBD2	few	TRBV12-3/TRBV12-4	TGTGCCAGCAGACCTAGCGGGGGGTACAACGAGCAGTACTTC	CASRPSGGYNEQYF
TRBJ1-2	TRBD1	NA	TRBV12-3/TRBV12-4	TGTGCCAGCAGTTTAAGGGGGACAGGAAGAGGCTACACCTTC	CASSLRGTGRGYTF
TRBJ2-2	TRBD2	NA	TRBV12-3/TRBV12-4	TGTGCCAGCAGCCGGACTAGCGGGAGTGCCGGGGAGCTGTTTTTT	CASSRTSGSAGELFF
TRBJ1-2	NA	NA	TRBV20-1	TGCAGTGCTATACGCTATGGCTACACCTTC	CSAIRYGYTF
TRBJ2-7	TRBD2	few	TRBV20-1	TGCAGTGCCGGGACTAGCGGGAGGGCCCCCTACGAGCAGTACTTC	CSAGTSGRAPYEQYF
TRBJ2-2	TRBD2	NA	TRBV6-1	TGTGCCAGCAGACTAGCGGGAGTCAACACCGGGGAGCTGTTTTTT	CASRLAGVNTGELFF
TRBJ2-1	NA	once	TRBV3-1	TGTGCCAGCAACTCACCCGGGGTCTATAATGAGCAGTTCTTC	CASNSPGVYNEQFF
TRBJ1-2	TRBD1	few	TRBV5-1	TGCGCCAGCAGCCCGACAGGGGGTAAACTCTACACCTTC	CASSPTGGKLYTF
TRBJ2-1	NA	few	TRBV29-1	TGCAGCGTTGGGGGTTGGCCCCACGGCGACAATGAGCAGTTCTTC	CSVGGWPHGDNEQFF
TRBJ1-5	NA	few	TRBV6-6	TGTGCCAGCAGTTACGCAATTCAGCCCCAGCATTTT	CASSYAIQPQHF
TRBJ1-6	TRBD1	many	TRBV20-1	TGCAGTGCTCTGACAGGGACCAATTCACCCCTCCACTTT	CSALTGTNSPLHF
TRBJ2-4	NA	few	TRBV7-2	TGTGCCAGCAGCTTAAGAGGGAACATTCAGTACTTC	CASSLRGNIQYF
TRBJ1-3	NA	few	TRBV20-1	TGCAGTGCTAGTCTGGGGTCTGGAAACACCATATATTTT	CSASLGSGNTIYF